Listed below are T cell receptor beta chains from one sample, sequenced in a study of radiotherapy plus CTLA-4 blockade in lung cancer. The table came from immunoSEQ multiplex PCR; TCRdb's copy has only in-frame clones and leaves some out. The sample holds roughly 66,000 clones, about four fifths seen once. The sequencing here drew on peripheral blood, taken from a patient treated with radiotherapy plus ipilimumab. These receptors all come from a human donor with non-small cell lung cancer who had a partial response to radiotherapy plus ipilimumab. Both conserved end residues are part of each CDR3. A D gene is named only where the DNA matches it firmly. Not all rows give a size; the values are once, few, many and, for expanded clones, a class.

16	TRBJ1-3	TRBD1	TRBV28	-	CASSSTGQGAQNTIYF	TGTGCCAGCAGTTCAACGGGACAGGGGGCGCAGAACACCATATATTTT
11	TRBJ1-5	-	TRBV28	-	CASSVNRQRDF	TGTGCCAGCAGTGTAAACCGGCAGAGGGATTTT
15	TRBJ2-2	TRBD2	TRBV7-3	-	CASSSTSGRAGELFF	TGTGCCAGCAGTTCGACTAGCGGGAGAGCCGGGGAGCTGTTTTTT
14	TRBJ1-5	-	TRBV30	-	CAWSPGHNNQPQHF	TGTGCCTGGAGTCCGGGACACAACAATCAGCCCCAGCATTTT
16	TRBJ2-3	TRBD2	TRBV5-1	-	CASNQRTSGSTDTQYF	TGCGCCAGCAACCAAAGGACTAGCGGTAGCACAGATACGCAGTATTTT
14	TRBJ1-5	-	TRBV6-6	-	CASSPWDSNQPQHF	TGTGCCAGCAGCCCCTGGGACTCCAATCAGCCCCAGCATTTT
15	TRBJ2-1	-	TRBV11-2	-	CASSLDLTGWYEQFF	TGTGCCAGCAGCTTAGATCTAACAGGGTGGTATGAGCAGTTCTTC
14	TRBJ2-7	TRBD2	TRBV5-6	many	CASSLPGLASEQYF	TGTGCCAGCAGCTTGCCTGGACTAGCCTCCGAGCAGTACTTC
12	TRBJ1-1	-	TRBV28	few	CASTTSWTEAFF	TGTGCCAGCACCACAAGTTGGACTGAAGCTTTCTTT
14	TRBJ2-7	-	TRBV5-4	once	CASSLLYGGNEQYF	TGTGCCAGCAGCTTGCTTTACGGCGGGAACGAGCAGTACTTC
15	TRBJ2-1	-	TRBV5-6	-	CASSLRESSYNEQFF	TGTGCCAGCAGCTTGCGGGAAAGCTCCTACAATGAGCAGTTCTTC
15	TRBJ2-7	-	TRBV28	-	CASSLFSDYNYEQYF	TGTGCCAGCAGTTTATTCTCGGACTACAACTACGAGCAGTACTTC
15	TRBJ2-7	TRBD1	TRBV28	-	CASSTRRGQGERQYF	TGTGCCAGCAGTACCCGCCGGGGCCAGGGGGAACGGCAGTACTTC
15	TRBJ2-7	TRBD1	TRBV7-9	few	CASSRQGGGGYEQYF	TGTGCCAGCAGCCGACAGGGCGGAGGTGGATACGAGCAGTACTTC
13	TRBJ2-5	-	TRBV7-3	-	CASSPGTQETQYF	TGTGCCAGCAGCCCCGGGACTCAGGAGACCCAGTACTTC
15	TRBJ2-6	-	TRBV25-1	-	CASSRTGSGANVLTF	TGTGCCAGCAGTCGAACAGGGTCTGGGGCCAACGTCCTGACTTTC
15	TRBJ1-2	-	TRBV27	-	CASSTHITKGDGYTF	TGTGCCAGCAGTACCCACATAACGAAGGGAGATGGCTACACCTTC
15	TRBJ2-1	TRBD1	TRBV7-8	-	CASSPWTGAFNEQFF	TGTGCCAGCAGCCCCTGGACAGGGGCCTTCAATGAGCAGTTCTTC
16	TRBJ2-1	TRBD2	TRBV9	-	CASSVAGTSVYNEQFF	TGTGCCAGCAGCGTAGCGGGGACTAGCGTATACAATGAGCAGTTCTTC
14	TRBJ2-7	TRBD2	TRBV19	-	CASNPSGRRDEQYF	TGTGCCAGTAACCCTAGCGGGAGAAGGGACGAGCAGTACTTC
15	TRBJ2-7	TRBD2	TRBV29-1	-	CSVAGTSGLSYEQYF	TGCAGCGTTGCGGGGACTAGCGGACTATCCTACGAGCAGTACTTC
14	TRBJ1-2	-	TRBV4-1	-	CASSHPRSNYGYTF	TGCGCCAGCAGCCACCCACGGAGTAACTATGGCTACACCTTC
13	TRBJ2-4	TRBD2	TRBV29-1	-	CSVGTSGTDIQYF	TGCAGCGTTGGGACTAGCGGGACTGACATTCAGTACTTC
14	TRBJ2-1	TRBD1	TRBV28	-	CASRDSGGRDEQFF	TGTGCCAGCAGAGACTCAGGGGGCAGGGATGAGCAGTTCTTC
20	TRBJ2-1	TRBD1	TRBV9	-	CASSPRQGASGRGVNNEQFF	TGTGCCAGCAGCCCCCGACAGGGGGCTAGCGGGCGGGGGGTTAACAATGAGCAGTTCTTC
17	TRBJ2-3	TRBD2	TRBV7-3	-	CASSLTGTSGRADTQYF	TGTGCCAGCAGCCTTACCGGGACTAGCGGGAGGGCAGATACGCAGTATTTT
13	TRBJ2-2	TRBD1	TRBV7-2	-	CASGTGNTGELFF	TGTGCCAGTGGGACAGGGAACACCGGGGAGCTGTTTTTT
15	TRBJ2-7	TRBD1	TRBV30	-	CAWSVMGQRAYEQYF	TGTGCCTGGAGTGTAATGGGACAGAGGGCCTACGAGCAGTACTTC
15	TRBJ2-1	-	TRBV7-9	-	CASSLGARGNNEQFF	TGTGCCAGCAGCTTGGGGGCGAGGGGAAACAATGAGCAGTTCTTC
15	TRBJ2-1	TRBD2	TRBV6-6	-	CASTLGLAGYNEQFF	TGTGCCAGCACCCTGGGACTAGCGGGTTACAATGAGCAGTTCTTC
15	TRBJ1-1	TRBD1	TRBV19	-	CASSPGRGPGTEAFF	TGTGCCAGTAGTCCCGGCAGGGGGCCGGGGACTGAAGCTTTCTTT
13	TRBJ1-5	TRBD1	TRBV30	-	CAWSEQGAQPQHF	TGTGCCTGGAGTGAGCAGGGGGCTCAGCCCCAGCATTTT
15	TRBJ2-7	-	TRBV27	-	CASSLFQQPGYEQYF	TGTGCCAGCAGTTTATTTCAGCAGCCGGGGTACGAGCAGTACTTC
16	TRBJ2-1	TRBD2	TRBV5-1	-	CASSLVAGGPSNEQFF	TGCGCCAGCAGCTTGGTAGCGGGAGGGCCGTCCAATGAGCAGTTCTTC
13	TRBJ2-7	-	TRBV19	-	CASSRSLSYEQYF	TGTGCCAGTAGCCGGTCCTTGAGCTACGAGCAGTACTTC
16	TRBJ1-1	-	TRBV18	-	CASSPRNPGTNTEAFF	TGTGCCAGCTCACCACGTAATCCAGGGACTAACACTGAAGCTTTCTTT
15	TRBJ2-2	TRBD2	TRBV30	-	CAWTGLGLWAGELFF	TGTGCCTGGACCGGACTAGGCCTATGGGCCGGGGAGCTGTTTTTT
16	TRBJ1-5	-	TRBV19	-	CASSDLLGSPYQPQHF	TGTGCCAGTAGTGACCTCCTGGGCAGCCCCTATCAGCCCCAGCATTTT
13	TRBJ2-5	-	TRBV28	-	CASSVASRETQYF	TGTGCCAGCAGTGTCGCCTCACGGGAGACCCAGTACTTC
17	TRBJ1-1	-	TRBV2	-	CASSSLGGPAWNTEAFF	TGTGCCAGCAGTTCGCTTGGGGGCCCCGCTTGGAACACTGAAGCTTTCTTT
15	TRBJ2-1	TRBD2	TRBV6-1	-	CASREAGGPDNEQFF	TGTGCCAGCAGGGAAGCGGGAGGGCCGGACAATGAGCAGTTCTTC
15	TRBJ2-7	TRBD2	TRBV5-1	-	CASSLREGHTYEQYF	TGCGCCAGCAGCTTGAGGGAGGGGCACACCTACGAGCAGTACTTC
13	TRBJ1-5	TRBD1	TRBV30	-	CAFSRGLGQPQHF	TGTGCCTTCTCAAGGGGGCTGGGACAGCCCCAGCATTTT
12	TRBJ2-3	-	TRBV28	-	CASSRRTDTQYF	TGTGCCAGCAGTCGCCGGACAGATACGCAGTATTTT
17	TRBJ2-3	TRBD1	TRBV19	-	CASSIQNRGALVNTQYF	TGTGCCAGTAGTATTCAGAACAGGGGCGCACTGGTTAATACGCAGTATTTT
14	TRBJ2-7	TRBD2	TRBV28	-	CASIGLAGSYEQYF	TGTGCCAGCATCGGACTAGCGGGCTCCTACGAGCAGTACTTC
16	TRBJ2-7	TRBD1	TRBV27	once	CASSLSKTGGPREQYF	TGTGCCAGCAGTTTATCGAAGACAGGGGGCCCGAGGGAGCAGTACTTC
14	TRBJ2-2	-	TRBV7-3	-	CASSLYLNTGELFF	TGTGCCAGCAGCTTATATCTGAACACCGGGGAGCTGTTTTTT
14	TRBJ2-3	TRBD1	TRBV9	-	CASESGTGTDTQYF	TGTGCCAGCGAATCCGGGACAGGCACAGATACGCAGTATTTT
15	TRBJ2-2	TRBD2	TRBV5-1	-	CASSLGGGSGGELFF	TGCGCCAGCAGCTTGGGAGGCGGGAGCGGCGGGGAGCTGTTTTTT